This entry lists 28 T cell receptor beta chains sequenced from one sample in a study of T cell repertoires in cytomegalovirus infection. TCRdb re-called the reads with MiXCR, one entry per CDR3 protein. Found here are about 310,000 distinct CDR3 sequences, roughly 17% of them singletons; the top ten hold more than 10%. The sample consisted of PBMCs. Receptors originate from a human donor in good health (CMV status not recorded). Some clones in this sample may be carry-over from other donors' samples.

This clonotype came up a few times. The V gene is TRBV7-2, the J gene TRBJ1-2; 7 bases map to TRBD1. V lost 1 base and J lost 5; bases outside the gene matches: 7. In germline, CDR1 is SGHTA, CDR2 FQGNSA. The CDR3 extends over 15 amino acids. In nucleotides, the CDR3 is TGTGCCAGCAGCTTAGACTCCGGGACAGCTTATGGCTACACCTTC. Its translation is CASSLDSGTAYGYTF.

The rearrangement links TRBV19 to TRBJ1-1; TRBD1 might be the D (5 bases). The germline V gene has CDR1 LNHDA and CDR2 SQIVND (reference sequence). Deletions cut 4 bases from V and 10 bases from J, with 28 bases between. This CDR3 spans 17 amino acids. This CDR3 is CASSNLGGGGDQTGAFF. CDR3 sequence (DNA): TGTGCCAGTAGTAACCTCGGTGGTGGAGGGGACCAAACCGGAGCTTTCTTT.

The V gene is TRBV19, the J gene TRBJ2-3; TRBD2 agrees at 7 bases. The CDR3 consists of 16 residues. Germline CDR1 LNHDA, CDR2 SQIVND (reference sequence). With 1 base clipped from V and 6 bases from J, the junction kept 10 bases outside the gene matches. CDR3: CASSIGPQAGLDTQYF. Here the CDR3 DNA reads TGTGCCAGTAGTATAGGGCCCCAAGCGGGGTTGGATACGCAGTATTTT.

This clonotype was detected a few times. The CDR3 sequence: CASSLMSYGYTF. The CDR3 coding sequence is TGTGCCAGCAGTTTAATGAGCTATGGCTACACCTTC. The chain couples TRBV28 to TRBJ1-2; D unclear. Trimming left V 2 bases short and J 4 bases short, with 5 bases between. Germline V CDR1 and CDR2: MDHEN, SYDVKM. CDR3 size: 12 residues.

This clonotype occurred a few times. The CDR3 DNA is TGTGCCAGCAGCTCTACCGGGACTAGGAATACGGAGCAGTTCTTC. Translating gives CASSSTGTRNTEQFF. The J gene is TRBJ2-1, the V gene TRBV7-3; 8 bases fit TRBD2. CDR1 SGHTA and CDR2 FQGTGA come from the germline V gene. The CDR3 length is 15 residues. V was pared by 4 bases and J by 10 bases, with 12 bases of the junction left unmatched. Filled out from reference TRBV7-3 and TRBJ2-1, the complete variable domain reads GAGVSQTPSNKVTEKGKYVELRCDPISGHTALYWYRQSLGQGPEFLIYFQGTGAADDSGLPNDRFFAVRPEGSVSTLKIQRTERGDSAVYLCASSSTGTRNTEQFFGPGTRLTVL.

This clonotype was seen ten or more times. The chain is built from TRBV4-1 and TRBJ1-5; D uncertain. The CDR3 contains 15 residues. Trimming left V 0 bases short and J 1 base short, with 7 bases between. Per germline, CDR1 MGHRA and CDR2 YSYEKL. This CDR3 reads CASSQDGGSNQPQHF. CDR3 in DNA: TGCGCCAGCAGCCAAGACGGCGGCAGCAATCAGCCCCAGCATTTT.

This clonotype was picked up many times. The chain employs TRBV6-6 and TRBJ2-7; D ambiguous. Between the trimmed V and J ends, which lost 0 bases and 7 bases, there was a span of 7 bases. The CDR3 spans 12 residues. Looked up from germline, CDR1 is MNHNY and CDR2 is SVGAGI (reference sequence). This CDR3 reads CASSYSFEEQYF. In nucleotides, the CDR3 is TGTGCCAGCAGTTACTCGTTCGAGGAGCAGTACTTC.

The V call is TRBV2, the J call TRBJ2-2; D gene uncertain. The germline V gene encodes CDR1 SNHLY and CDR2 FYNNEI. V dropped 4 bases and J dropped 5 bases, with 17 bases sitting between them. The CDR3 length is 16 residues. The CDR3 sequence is CASSALGQALTGELFF. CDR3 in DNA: TGTGCCAGCAGTGCCCTTGGGCAGGCCCTTACCGGGGAGCTGTTTTTT. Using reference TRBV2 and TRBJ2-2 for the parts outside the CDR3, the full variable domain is EPEVTQTPSHQVTQMGQEVILRCVPISNHLYFYWYRQILGQKVEFLVSFYNNEISEKSEIFDDQFSVERPDGSNFTLKIRSTKLEDSAMYFCASSALGQALTGELFFGEGSRLTVL.

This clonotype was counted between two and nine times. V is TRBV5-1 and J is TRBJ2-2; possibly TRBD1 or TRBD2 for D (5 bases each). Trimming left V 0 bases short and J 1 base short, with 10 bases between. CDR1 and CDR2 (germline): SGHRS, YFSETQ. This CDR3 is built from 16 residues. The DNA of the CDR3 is TGCGCCAGCAGCTTGGCGGGACGGATGAACACCGGGGAGCTGTTTTTT. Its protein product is CASSLAGRMNTGELFF. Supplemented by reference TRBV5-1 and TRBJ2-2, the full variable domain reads KAGVTQTPRYLIKTRGQQVTLSCSPISGHRSVSWYQQTPGQGLQFLFEYFSETQRNKGNFPGRFSGRQFSNSRSEMNVSTLELGDSALYLCASSLAGRMNTGELFFGEGSRLTVL.

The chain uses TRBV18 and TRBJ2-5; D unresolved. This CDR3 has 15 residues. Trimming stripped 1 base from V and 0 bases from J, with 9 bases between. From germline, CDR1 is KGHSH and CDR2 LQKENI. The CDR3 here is CASSPRQANQETQYF. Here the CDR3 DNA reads TGTGCCAGCTCACCACGCCAGGCAAACCAAGAGACCCAGTACTTC.

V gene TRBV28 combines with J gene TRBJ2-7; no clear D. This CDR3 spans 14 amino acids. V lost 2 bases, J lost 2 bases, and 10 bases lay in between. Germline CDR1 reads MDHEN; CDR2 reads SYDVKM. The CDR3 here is CASSLVGTPYEQYF. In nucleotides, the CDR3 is TGTGCCAGCAGTTTAGTCGGCACCCCCTACGAGCAGTACTTC.

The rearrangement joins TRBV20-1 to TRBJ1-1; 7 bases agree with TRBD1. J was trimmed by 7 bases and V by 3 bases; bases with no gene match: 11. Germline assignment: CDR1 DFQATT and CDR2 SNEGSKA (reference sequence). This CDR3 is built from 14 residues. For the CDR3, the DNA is TGCAGTGCTAGCCCCAGGGGGTTTAACGTTGAAGCTTTCTTT. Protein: CSASPRGFNVEAFF.

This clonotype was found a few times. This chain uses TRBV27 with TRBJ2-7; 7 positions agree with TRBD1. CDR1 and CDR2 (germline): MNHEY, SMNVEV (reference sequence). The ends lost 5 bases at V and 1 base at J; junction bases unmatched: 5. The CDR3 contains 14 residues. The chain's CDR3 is CASSIDRVSYEQYF. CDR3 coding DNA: TGTGCCAGCAGTATAGACAGGGTATCCTACGAGCAGTACTTC.

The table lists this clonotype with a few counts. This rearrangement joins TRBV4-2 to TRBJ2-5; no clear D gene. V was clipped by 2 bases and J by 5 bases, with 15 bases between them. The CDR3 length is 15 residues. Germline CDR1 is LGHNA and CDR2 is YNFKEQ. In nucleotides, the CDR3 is TGTGCCAGCAGCCAATCTGTTCACCGGACGGAGACCCAGTACTTC. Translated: CASSQSVHRTETQYF.

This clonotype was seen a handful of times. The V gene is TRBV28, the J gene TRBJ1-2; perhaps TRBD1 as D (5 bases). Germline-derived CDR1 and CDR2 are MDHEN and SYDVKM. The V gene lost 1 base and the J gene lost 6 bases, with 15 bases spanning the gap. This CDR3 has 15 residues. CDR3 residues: CASSLSGGSYDGYTF. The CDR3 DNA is TGTGCCAGCAGTTTATCGGGGGGAAGTTACGATGGCTACACCTTC.

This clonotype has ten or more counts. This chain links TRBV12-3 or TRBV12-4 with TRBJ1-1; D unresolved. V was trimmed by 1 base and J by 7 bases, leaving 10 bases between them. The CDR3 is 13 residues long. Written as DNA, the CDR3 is TGTGCCAGCAGTTTAGGGGATAGGTATGAAGCTTTCTTT. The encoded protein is CASSLGDRYEAFF.

The CDR3 reads CATSEGSRYEQYF. The DNA for the CDR3 is TGTGCCACCAGTGAGGGATCTCGCTACGAGCAGTACTTC. This sequence joins TRBV24-1 and TRBJ2-7, with unresolved D. V gave up 4 bases and J gave up 3 bases, with 9 bases separating them. Germline CDR1 and CDR2: KGHDR and SFDVKD. The CDR3 runs 13 residues.

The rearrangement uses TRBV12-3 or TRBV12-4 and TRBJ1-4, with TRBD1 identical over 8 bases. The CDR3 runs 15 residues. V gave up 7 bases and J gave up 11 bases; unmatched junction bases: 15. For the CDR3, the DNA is TGTGCCAGCACCCCACAGGGGGGTGGTCCGGGGAAACTGTTTTTT. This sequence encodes CASTPQGGGPGKLFF.

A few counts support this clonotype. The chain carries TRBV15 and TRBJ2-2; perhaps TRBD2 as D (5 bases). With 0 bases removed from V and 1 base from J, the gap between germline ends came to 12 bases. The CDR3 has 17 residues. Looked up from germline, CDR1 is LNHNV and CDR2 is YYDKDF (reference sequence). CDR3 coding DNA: TGTGCCACCAGCAGAGATCTGGGAGCCGTGAACACCGGGGAGCTGTTTTTT. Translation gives CATSRDLGAVNTGELFF.

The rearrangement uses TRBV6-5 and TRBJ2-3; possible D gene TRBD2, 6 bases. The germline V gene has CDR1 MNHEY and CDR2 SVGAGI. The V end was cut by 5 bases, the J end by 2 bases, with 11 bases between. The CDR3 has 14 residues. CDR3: CASSLQRVTDTQYF. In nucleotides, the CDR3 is TGTGCCAGCAGTCTCCAGCGGGTCACAGATACGCAGTATTTT.

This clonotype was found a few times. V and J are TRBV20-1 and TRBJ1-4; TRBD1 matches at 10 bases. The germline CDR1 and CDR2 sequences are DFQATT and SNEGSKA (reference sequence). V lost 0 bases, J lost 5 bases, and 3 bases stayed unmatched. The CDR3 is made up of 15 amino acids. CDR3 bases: TGCAGTGCTAGAGATCCGGGACAGGGGAATGAAAAACTGTTTTTT. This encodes CSARDPGQGNEKLFF.

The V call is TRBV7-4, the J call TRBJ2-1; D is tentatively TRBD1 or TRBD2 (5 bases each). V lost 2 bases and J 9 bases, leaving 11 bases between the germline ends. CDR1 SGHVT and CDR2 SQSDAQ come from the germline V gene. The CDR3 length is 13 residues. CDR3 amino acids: CASSLMVGVEQFF. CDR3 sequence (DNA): TGTGCCAGCAGCTTAATGGTGGGGGTTGAGCAGTTCTTC. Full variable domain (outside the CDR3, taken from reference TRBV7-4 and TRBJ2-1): GAGVSQSPRYKVAKRGRDVALRCDSISGHVTLYWYRQTLGQGSEVLTYSQSDAQRDKSGRPSGRFSAERPERSVSTLKIQRTEQGDSAVYLCASSLMVGVEQFFGPGTRLTVL.

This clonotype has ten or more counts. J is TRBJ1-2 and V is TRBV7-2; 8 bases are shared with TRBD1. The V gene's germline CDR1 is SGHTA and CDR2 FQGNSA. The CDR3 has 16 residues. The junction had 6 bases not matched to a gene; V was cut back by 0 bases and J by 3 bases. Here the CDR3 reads CASSLAQGAGDYGYTF. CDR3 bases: TGTGCCAGCAGCTTAGCGCAGGGGGCTGGGGACTATGGCTACACCTTC.

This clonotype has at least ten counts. The CDR3 is CACSGQGNQPQHF. DNA for the CDR3: TGTGCCTGCTCTGGACAGGGGAATCAGCCCCAGCATTTT. The chain links TRBV7-9 to TRBJ1-5, with 9 nucleotides matching TRBD1. The CDR3 sequence is 13 residues long. V was pared by 11 bases and J by 4 bases, with 6 bases of the junction left unmatched. In germline, CDR1 is SEHNR, CDR2 FQNEAQ (reference sequence).

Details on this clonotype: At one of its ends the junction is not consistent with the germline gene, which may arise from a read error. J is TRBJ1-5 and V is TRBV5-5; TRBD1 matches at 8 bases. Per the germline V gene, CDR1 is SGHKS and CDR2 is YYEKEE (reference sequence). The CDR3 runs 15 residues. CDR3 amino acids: CASSRRTGSNQPQDF. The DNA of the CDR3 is TGTGCCAGCAGTCGCCGGACAGGGAGCAATCAGCCCCAGGATTTT.

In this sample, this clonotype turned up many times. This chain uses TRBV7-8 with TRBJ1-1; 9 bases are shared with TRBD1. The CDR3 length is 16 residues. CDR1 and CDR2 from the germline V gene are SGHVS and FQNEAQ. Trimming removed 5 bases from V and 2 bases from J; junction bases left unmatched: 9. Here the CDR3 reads CASSPIGTGKNTEAFF. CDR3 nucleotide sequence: TGTGCCAGCAGCCCTATAGGGACAGGGAAAAACACTGAAGCTTTCTTT.

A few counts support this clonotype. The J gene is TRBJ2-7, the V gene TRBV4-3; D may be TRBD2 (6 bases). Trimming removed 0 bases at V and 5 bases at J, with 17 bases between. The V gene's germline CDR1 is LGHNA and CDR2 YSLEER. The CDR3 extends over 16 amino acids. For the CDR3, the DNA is TGCGCCAGCAGCCAAGATCGGCTAGCGTGGGTCAACGAGCAGTACTTC. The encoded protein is CASSQDRLAWVNEQYF.

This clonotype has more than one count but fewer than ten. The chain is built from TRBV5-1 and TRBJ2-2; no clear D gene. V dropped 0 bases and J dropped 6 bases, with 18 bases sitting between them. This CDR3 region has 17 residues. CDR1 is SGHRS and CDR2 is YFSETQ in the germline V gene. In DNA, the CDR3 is TGCGCCAGCAGCTTGGCAGGCGGAAATGTTTATGCCGGGGAGCTGTTTTTT. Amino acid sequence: CASSLAGGNVYAGELFF.